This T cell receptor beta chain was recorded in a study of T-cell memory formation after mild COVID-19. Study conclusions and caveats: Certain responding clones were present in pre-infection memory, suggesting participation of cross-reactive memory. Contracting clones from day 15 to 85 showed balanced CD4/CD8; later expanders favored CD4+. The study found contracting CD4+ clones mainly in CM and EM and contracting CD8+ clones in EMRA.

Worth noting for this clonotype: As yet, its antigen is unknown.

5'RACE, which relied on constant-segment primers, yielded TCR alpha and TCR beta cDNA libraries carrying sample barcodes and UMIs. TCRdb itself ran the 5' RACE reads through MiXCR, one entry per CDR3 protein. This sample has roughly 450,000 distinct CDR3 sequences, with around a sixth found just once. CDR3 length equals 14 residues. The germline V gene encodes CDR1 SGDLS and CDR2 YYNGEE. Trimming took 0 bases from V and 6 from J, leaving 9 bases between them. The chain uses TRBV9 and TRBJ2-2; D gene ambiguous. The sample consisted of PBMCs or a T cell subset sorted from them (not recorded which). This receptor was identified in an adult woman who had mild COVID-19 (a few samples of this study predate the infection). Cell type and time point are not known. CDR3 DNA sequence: TGTGCCAGCAGCGTAGCCAGCAATTCCGGGGAGCTGTTTTTT. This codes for CASSVASNSGELFF.